This paragraph covers one T cell receptor beta chain sequence. Deletions cut 7 bases from V and 5 bases from J, with 17 bases between. The CDR3 spans 14 residues. Germline CDR1 reads MDHEN; CDR2 reads SYDVKM. Genomic DNA of unsorted samples came from 90 million or so PBMCs. This entry belongs to a study of shared clonotypes between healthy human individuals. Genomic DNA per cell subset filled all wells of several immunoSEQ plates. For unsorted PBMC, 300 ng DNA per replicate equaled tens of thousands of T cell genomes. Sequenced by immunoSEQ multiplex PCR; TCRdb stores in-frame clones only, minus some. The table lists 450,000 to 500,000 clones, 81% of them singletons.

The sequenced sample was PBMCs. The origin of this receptor is a woman aged 35 to 49 in good health. Some clones in this sample may be carry-over from other donors' samples. The chain has TRBV28 and TRBJ2-5; D unclear. The CDR3 spells CASNERLKGETQYF. The CDR3 DNA sequence: TGTGCCAGCAACGAAAGACTGAAAGGGGAGACCCAGTACTTC.